One and the same sample provided the 30 T cell receptor beta chains below, sequenced in a study of blood T cell repertoires in COVID-19 (dated by TCRdb to 2018 to 2020). The library was generated by the immunoSEQ multiplex PCR assay. TCRdb carries this immuneACCESS record with in-frame sequences only. Its versions omit some clonotypes, under half of them owing to an unresolved V gene in the studies checked, with the rest unexplained. Present in this sample are roughly 250,000 clones, 75% to 90% of which were seen just once. 3% to 4.5% of the sample lies in the top ten. Sequences were obtained from peripheral blood. The receptor set was obtained from a woman aged 40 to 55 with acute or convalescent COVID-19.

The chain is built from TRBV30 and TRBJ2-3; 7 bases match TRBD2. The CDR3 has 14 residues. V shed 0 bases, J shed 5 bases, and the junction held 5 bases outside the gene matches. Germline CDR1 is GTSNPN and CDR2 is SVGIG (reference sequence). CDR3 region: CAWSVALAVDTQYF. CDR3 coding DNA: TGTGCCTGGAGTGTAGCGCTAGCGGTAGATACGCAGTATTTT.

The CDR3 DNA follows: TGTGCCAGCAGCTATCGACACACTGGGGCAGCCTCACCTTATGGCTACACCTTC. Translating it yields CASSYRHTGAASPYGYTF. The chain joins TRBV27 to TRBJ1-2, with a tentative D call TRBD1 (5 bases). V lost 6 bases, J lost 5 bases, and 28 bases lay in between. The CDR3 spans 18 residues. In germline, CDR1 is MNHEY, CDR2 SMNVEV (reference sequence).

V usage is TRBV14 and J usage is TRBJ1-1; no clear D gene. Trimming took 1 base from V and 3 from J, leaving 6 bases between them. The CDR3 is made up of 13 amino acids. Germline CDR1 SGHDN, CDR2 FVKESK. The CDR3 nucleotides read TGTGCCAGCAGCCAAGCCTCCTACACTGAAGCTTTCTTT. This sequence encodes CASSQASYTEAFF.

About this clone itself: Other DNA sequences in this specimen translate into the identical CDR3. J is TRBJ1-5 and V is TRBV18, with no clear D. Per germline, CDR1 KGHSH and CDR2 LQKENI. V shed 6 bases and J shed 0 bases, with 6 bases lying between them. CDR3 length equals 13 residues. CDR3 sequence reads: CASSPGSNQPQHF. Written as DNA, the CDR3 is TGTGCCAGCTCCCCGGGTAGCAATCAGCCCCAGCATTTT.

The chain is built from TRBV5-1 and TRBJ2-1; 8 bases are a match to TRBD2. The V segment lost 0 bases and the J segment 9 bases; nucleotides outside the gene matches: 2. Germline V gene data show CDR1 as SGHRS and CDR2 as YFSETQ. The CDR3 covers 13 residues. The CDR3 sequence: CASSLDLAGEQFF. The CDR3 region has the DNA TGCGCCAGCAGCTTGGACCTAGCGGGTGAGCAGTTCTTC.

The CDR3 bases are TGTGCCAGCAGTTTTTCTGGAGCCTACGAGCAGTACGTC. Its protein product is CASSFSGAYEQYV. The chain joins TRBV28 to TRBJ2-7; D unresolved. Germline assignment: CDR1 MDHEN and CDR2 SYDVKM. The germline V and J ends were trimmed by 3 bases and 2 bases, with 8 bases remaining between them. This CDR3 comprises 13 residues.

V is TRBV2 and J is TRBJ1-3; D perhaps matches TRBD1 (6 bases). This CDR3 contains 14 residues. The ends were cut back, 6 bases at V and 1 base at J, with 10 bases in the middle. Germline V gene data show CDR1 as SNHLY and CDR2 as FYNNEI. The CDR3 DNA reads as TGTGCCAGCAGCGACAGGACATCTGGAAACACCATATATTTT. As protein: CASSDRTSGNTIYF.

This clone was detected only once. The V call is TRBV5-1, the J call TRBJ2-1; the D gene is possibly TRBD1 (5 bases). With 5 bases removed from V and 4 bases from J, the gap between germline ends came to 7 bases. The CDR3 is 12 amino acids. Germline loops: CDR1 SGHRS, CDR2 YFSETQ. The CDR3 nucleotides are TGCGCCAGCAGTCGACAGTACAATGAGCAGTTCTTC. Amino acid sequence: CASSRQYNEQFF.

The chain uses TRBV10-3 and TRBJ2-5; no firm D call. CDR3 length: 13 residues. Looked up from germline, CDR1 is ENHRY and CDR2 is SYGVKD. V was shortened by 4 bases and J by 5 bases, with 11 bases between the two germline ends. The CDR3 coding sequence is TGTGCCATCAGTGGACTTCGGAGTGAGACCCAGTACTTC. Residues: CAISGLRSETQYF.

This chain uses TRBV9 with TRBJ1-1; D is ambiguous. Trimming stripped 3 bases from V and 4 bases from J, with 16 bases between. CDR1 is SGDLS, CDR2 YYNGEE, per germline. This CDR3 contains 15 residues. For the CDR3, the DNA is TGTGCCAGCAGCGCACCCCCAGACCGGGGCACTGAAGCTTTCTTT. Translated: CASSAPPDRGTEAFF.

V gene TRBV27 combines with J gene TRBJ1-6; TRBD1 aligns across 7 bases. The length of the CDR3 is 16 residues. The junction had 9 bases not matched to a gene; V was cut back by 3 bases and J by 7 bases. Germline V lookup: CDR1 MNHEY, CDR2 SMNVEV (reference sequence). The CDR3 DNA follows: TGTGCCAGCAGTTTCCGGGGCCAGGGGGAGAATTCACCCCTCCACTTT. Translating gives CASSFRGQGENSPLHF.

This rearrangement joins TRBV6-5 to TRBJ1-1; no definite D call. Trimming stripped 6 bases from V and 4 bases from J, with 12 bases between. CDR3 length: 13 amino acids. The V gene's germline CDR1 is MNHEY and CDR2 SVGAGI. CDR3 nucleotides: TGTGCCAGCAGGGCGTCCTCAGGCACTGAAGCTTTCTTT. Residues: CASRASSGTEAFF.

The chain carries TRBV12-5 and TRBJ1-5; TRBD1 matches at 9 bases. CDR1 and CDR2 (germline): LGHNT, FRNRAP. The junction had 7 bases not matched to a gene; V was cut back by 0 bases and J by 4 bases. This CDR3 spans 17 amino acids. CDR3 sequence reads: CASGLVTGGFLNQPQHF. The CDR3 coding sequence is TGTGCTAGTGGTTTGGTGACAGGGGGGTTCCTTAATCAGCCCCAGCATTTT. Filled out from reference TRBV12-5 and TRBJ1-5, the complete variable domain reads DARVTQTPRHKVTEMGQEVTMRCQPILGHNTVFWYRQTMMQGLELLAYFRNRAPLDDSGMPKDRFSAEMPDATLATLKIQPSEPRDSAVYFCASGLVTGGFLNQPQHFGDGTRLSIL.

This clone was seen just once. The V and J genes are TRBV13 and TRBJ2-1; 9 bases align to TRBD2. J lost 7 bases, V lost 5 bases, and 3 bases had no gene match. This CDR3 region has 13 residues. Germline V gene sequence: CDR1 PRHDT, CDR2 FYEKMQ (reference sequence). In DNA, the CDR3 is TGTGCCAGCAGCCTTAGCGGGGGAAATGAGCAGTTCTTC. Translating it yields CASSLSGGNEQFF.

The chain combines TRBV18 with TRBJ1-1, with 8 bases lining up with TRBD1. Looked up from germline, CDR1 is KGHSH and CDR2 is LQKENI. The CDR3 sequence is 16 residues long. With V trimmed by 3 bases and J by 1 base, 7 bases remained unmatched. The CDR3 reads CASSPGQGIGNTEAFF. CDR3 sequence (DNA): TGTGCCAGCTCACCCGGACAGGGAATAGGGAACACTGAAGCTTTCTTT.

V and J are TRBV15 and TRBJ2-7; TRBD1 matches at 7 bases. The CDR3 has 15 residues. J gave up 4 bases and V 1 base, and 7 bases lay outside the gene matches. Germline-derived CDR1 and CDR2 are LNHNV and YYDKDF (reference sequence). The DNA of the CDR3 is TGTGCCACCAGCAGAGGTACCGGGACAGAGTACGAGCAGTACGTC. Translated: CATSRGTGTEYEQYV.

Here the CDR3 reads CASSLADSFTEAFF. The CDR3 bases are TGCGCCAGCAGCTTGGCCGACAGCTTCACTGAAGCTTTCTTT. The genes are TRBV5-1 and TRBJ1-1; a weak D match, TRBD1 (5 bases). Germline V gives CDR1 SGHRS, CDR2 YFSETQ. V was shortened by 0 bases and J by 4 bases, with 10 bases between the two germline ends. This CDR3 region has 14 residues.

The V gene is TRBV6-6, the J gene TRBJ2-3, with D unresolved. The CDR3 runs to 12 residues. Germline V gene lookup returns CDR1 MNHNY and CDR2 SVGAGI (reference sequence). V was clipped by 6 bases and J by 3 bases, with 7 bases between them. For the CDR3, the DNA is TGTGCCAGCAGGGCACGTACAGATACGCAGTATTTT. Translation gives CASRARTDTQYF.

The chain is built from TRBV18 and TRBJ1-1; possibly TRBD1 for D (6 bases). This CDR3 is 14 amino acids long. Trimming took 4 bases from V and 2 from J, leaving 11 bases between them. Germline V gene sequence: CDR1 KGHSH, CDR2 LQKENI. In DNA, the CDR3 is TGTGCCAGCTCACGTCAGGGGCGAAACACTGAAGCTTTCTTT. Protein sequence: CASSRQGRNTEAFF. Full variable domain (rest looked up from reference TRBV18 and TRBJ1-1): NAGVMQNPRHLVRRRGQEARLRCSPMKGHSHVYWYRQLPEEGLKFMVYLQKENIIDESGMPKERFSAEFPKEGPSILRIQQVVRGDSAAYFCASSRQGRNTEAFFGQGTRLTVV.

The chain couples TRBV10-1 to TRBJ1-1, with D perhaps matching TRBD1 (6 bases). Germline values: CDR1 WNHNN, CDR2 SYGVQD (reference sequence). The CDR3 consists of 14 residues. Trimming left V 5 bases short and J 3 bases short, with 13 bases between. The CDR3 nucleotides are TGCGCCAGCAGTCGGACAGTGGGGGACACTGAAGCTTTCTTT. The encoded protein is CASSRTVGDTEAFF.

The gene calls are TRBV5-1 and TRBJ1-1; TRBD1 aligns across 7 bases. The CDR3 loop spans 15 amino acids. Per the germline V gene, CDR1 is SGHRS and CDR2 is YFSETQ. V lost 0 bases and J lost 1; bases outside the gene matches: 3. CDR3 amino acids: CASSLGGTANTEAFF. The DNA for the CDR3 is TGCGCCAGCAGCTTGGGTGGGACAGCGAACACTGAAGCTTTCTTT.

The chain recombines TRBV18 with TRBJ1-1; 8 nucleotides match TRBD1. Losses at the gene ends were 2 bases for V and 1 base for J; bases not matched to a gene: 3. Germline V gene lookup returns CDR1 KGHSH and CDR2 LQKENI. The CDR3 loop spans 15 amino acids. As DNA, the CDR3 is TGTGCCAGCTCACCAAAAGGACAGGGGAACACTGAAGCTTTCTTT. Translation: CASSPKGQGNTEAFF. Looking up the rest from reference TRBV18 and TRBJ1-1 gives the full variable domain: NAGVMQNPRHLVRRRGQEARLRCSPMKGHSHVYWYRQLPEEGLKFMVYLQKENIIDESGMPKERFSAEFPKEGPSILRIQQVVRGDSAAYFCASSPKGQGNTEAFFGQGTRLTVV.

This chain connects TRBV10-3 to TRBJ2-3, with a possible D match to TRBD2 (5 bases). Germline V gene sequence: CDR1 ENHRY, CDR2 SYGVKD. V gave up 0 bases and J gave up 3 bases, with 16 bases separating them. The CDR3 sequence is 17 residues long. The CDR3 spells CAISESRGRWETDTQYF. The CDR3 nucleotides read TGTGCCATCAGTGAGTCGAGAGGGCGGTGGGAGACAGATACGCAGTATTTT.

The chain has TRBV3-1 (or the pseudogene TRBV3-2) and TRBJ1-2, with TRBD1 as a possible D gene (5 bases). This CDR3 is built from 14 residues. Germline loops: CDR1 LGHDT, CDR2 YNNKEL (reference sequence). V was pared by 4 bases and J by 8 bases, with 17 bases between. Here the CDR3 reads CASSPPLRGSGYTF. DNA for the CDR3: TGTGCCAGCAGCCCCCCCTTAAGGGGAAGCGGCTACACCTTC.

This chain connects TRBV9 to TRBJ1-2; D is uncertain. The CDR3 consists of 15 residues. From germline, CDR1 is SGDLS and CDR2 YYNGEE. V lost 6 bases, J lost 7 bases, and 22 bases lay in between. Written as DNA, the CDR3 is TGTGCCAGCACCCCCCAAGGAGGAGGGATCTTTGGCTACACCTTC. Its protein is CASTPQGGGIFGYTF.

The rearrangement links TRBV27 to TRBJ1-1; 10 nucleotides line up with TRBD1. There are 18 residues in the CDR3. Germline V CDR1 and CDR2: MNHEY, SMNVEV (reference sequence). V lost 5 bases to trimming and J lost 4 bases; unmatched junction nucleotides: 16. The CDR3 bases are TGTGCCAGCAGTGCACTAACCGGGACAGGGGCCGCAGTCACTGAAGCTTTCTTT. It yields the protein CASSALTGTGAAVTEAFF.

The rearrangement joins TRBV5-6 to TRBJ2-2; 10 bases line up with TRBD2. This CDR3 spans 12 amino acids. Germline V gene data show CDR1 as SGHDT and CDR2 as YYEEEE. The V and J ends lost 5 bases and 8 bases, in that order; junction bases with no gene match: 0. Here the CDR3 reads CASRGLAGELFF. As DNA, the CDR3 is TGTGCCAGCAGGGGACTAGCGGGGGAGCTGTTTTTT.

V and J are TRBV21-1 and TRBJ1-5. TRBV21-1 is deemed a pseudogene. The CDR3 spans 14 residues. CDR3 bases: TGTGCCAGCAGCCAAGGTACTACTTGGGAGCCCCAGCATTTT. Translated, it gives CASSQGTTWEPQHF.

CDR3 loop: CASSFDYNTEAFF. CDR3 nucleotides: TGCGCCAGCAGCTTCGACTATAACACTGAAGCTTTCTTT. The chain has TRBV5-1 and TRBJ1-1; unclear D gene. The CDR3 has 13 amino acids. In germline, CDR1 is SGHRS, CDR2 YFSETQ. Trimming took off 2 bases at V and 2 bases at J, with 7 bases between the two ends.

This chain links TRBV25-1 with TRBJ1-1, with 9 bases matching TRBD1. The V gene's germline CDR1 is MGHDK and CDR2 SYGVNS. The CDR3 totals 13 residues. V lost 3 bases and J lost 4; bases outside the gene matches: 0. DNA for the CDR3: TGTGCCAGCAGTGAGGGACAGGGCACTGAAGCTTTCTTT. This sequence encodes CASSEGQGTEAFF.